This T cell receptor beta chain was retrieved from a study of long-term antiretroviral therapy in people with HIV (dated 2022 in TCRdb). Some background on the complete study: Collection of the earliest samples took place about a decade ahead of the 2015 WHO recommendation for immediate ART, at a time when ART was typically delayed until CD4 counts fell. A retrospective serial study tested whether ART initiation and durable HIV suppression were associated with changes in peripheral blood TRB repertoire composition and diversity. The cohort contributed fewer than 200 cryopreserved PBMC samples from about 33 adults with confirmed HIV infection, collected serially over a mean of approximately 6 years (range 1-12). Among the 25 to 35 participants with HIV, about 11 were female. No cross-contamination during QIAcube processing turned up in test extractions that ran a monoclonal T-cell line alongside approximately 35 polyclonal samples.

Beyond this particular receptor, the publication reports: A significant increase in TRB diversity was found to be associated with ART initiation, although TRB diversity was observed to remain significantly below that of transplant donor controls even after long-term ART. Limited PBMC availability meant only the TCR beta chain was sequenced, without alpha chain pairing. Because pre-ART samples had limited cell numbers, unsorted PBMC were profiled rather than sorted CD4+ and CD8+ T cells. The repertoire was dominated across all time points by expanded TRB clones identified before ART initiation, although this dominance was seen to fluctuate and to decrease in many PLHIV after ART. Inferences about post-ART repertoire changes were limited because no data were available on ART adherence, viral resistance or therapy changes. The samples span the years 2004 to 2017, and the ART regimens used may be less effective than current regimens. CDR3 length ranges in HIV repertoires were narrower than in controls, and network structure suggested an antigen-experienced repertoire with only a slight naive shift after ART.

Sequencing of the TRB variable region was done with the immunoSEQ hsTCRB v3.0 assay at survey level resolution. The target sequencing depth for TRB was 40,000-50,000 T-cell genomes per sample. Pooled TRB libraries were sequenced on an Illumina MiSeq with a v3 150-cycle kit. The authors' pipeline ran thus. Repertoire analysis ran in R within a reproducible Nextflow workflow covering QC, data transformation and analysis. LymphoSeq2, an R package for AIRR-Seq data exploration, was used to implement custom analyses. Four samples that yielded fewer than 5000 total TRB sequences were excluded, so that approximately 170 HIV repertoires were analyzed. Of the 180 to 200 retained HIV repertoires, 55 to 60 were collected before and more than 120 after ART initiation. Repertoires were downsampled to 5000 TRB nucleotide sequences, with summary statistics averaged over 100 downsampling iterations. Only TRB sequences with CDR3 regions of at least seven amino acids were retained for analysis. A Shannon entropy-derived clonality score and the Gini coefficient were used to measure diversity. In the repertoire networks, any two of the top 5000 CDR3 amino acid sequences were connected whenever the two sequences differed by an edit distance of one. For TRB CDR3 amino acid sequences, antigen specificity groups and MHC restriction were predicted with GLIPH2. To flag known associations with CMV, EBV, HIV or tissue antigens, CDR3 amino acid sequences were compared against VDJdb and McPAS-TCR. Pre-ART, post-ART and control groups were compared with Wilcoxon signed-rank tests and Holm-Bonferroni correction. TCRdb took this table from immuneACCESS and kept in-frame rearrangements with V and J called. Such tables lack part of the clones; where checked against another copy, unresolved V genes explain under half of the gap, and the rest is unexplained. V and J calls and clone size are copied from that table; D and trimming were computed from the DNA. The sample profile shows 21,000 or so clones; over 75% of them were found once. The top ten clones comprise 4.5% to 6% of the sample.

To be included, a participant needed at least one PBMC sample from before ART initiation plus at least two post-ART samples. Treatment was received in the United States of America by all participants with HIV. Before DNA extraction, cryopreserved samples of roughly 0.85-10 million PBMC were thawed and washed. At the time of the earliest PBMC sample for each participant with HIV, ages ranged from about 23 to 60 years. Per participant, PBMC samples came from 1-4 timepoints prior to ART initiation and 2-8 timepoints following ART initiation, for a median of 7 samples. Serial HIV viral load, CD4+ T-cell count, ART history and demographic data were obtained for every participant. Genomic DNA was extracted from unsorted PBMC with a Qiagen kit on a QIAcube, with processing performed in batches of 12 samples. Based on the germline V gene, the CDR1 and CDR2 sequences are KGHSH and LQKENI. The CDR3 spans 15 residues, from the cysteine through the phenylalanine. Just CDR3 DNA is preserved here, 45 bases in frame from base 1. At the junction V is shortened by 4 bases and J by 3 bases; bases outside the gene matches: 8.

This clone was found once. Its specific antigen is unknown. Base quality data are lacking; no much larger clone is found one base away. The chain couples TRBV18 to TRBJ1-2; the junction holds 7 bases that match TRBD1. The clonotype was recovered from a man aged 45 to 65 with HIV. Specimen: unsorted PBMCs, collected 0.3 years after starting antiretroviral therapy. The DNA is as follows: TGTGCCAGCTCACTACCAGGGGGGTCCTACTATGGCTACACCTTC. It translates to CASSLPGGSYYGYTF.